Listed here are 16 T cell receptor beta chains from one sample, sequenced in a study of Graves' ophthalmopathy and Graves' hyperthyroidism. CDR3 regions of TCR beta were amplified from RNA transcripts. An initial RT-PCR round employing HTBI primers preceded a second-round multiplex PCR. MiXCR, run by TCRdb on the multiplex PCR reads, gives a single entry per CDR3 protein. Among around 340,000 distinct CDR3 sequences, under 20% were seen once, and the ten largest hold 9% to 15%. Sequencing was performed on peripheral blood. Source of these receptors: an adult man with Graves' ophthalmopathy.

This clonotype appeared many times. This sequence joins TRBV2 and TRBJ2-5, with D uncertain. The CDR3 length is 11 residues. V was shortened by 7 bases and J by 2 bases, with 5 bases between the two germline ends. The germline CDR1 and CDR2 sequences are SNHLY and FYNNEI. The CDR3 loop reads CASTAQETQYF. CDR3 sequence (DNA): TGTGCCAGCACTGCGCAAGAGACCCAGTACTTC.

Ten or more counts support this clonotype. The rearrangement joins TRBV28 to TRBJ1-5; the D is unclear. The germline V gene has CDR1 MDHEN and CDR2 SYDVKM. This CDR3 spans 12 amino acids. The germline V and J ends were trimmed by 6 bases and 3 bases, with 6 bases remaining between them. Here the CDR3 DNA reads TGTGCCAGCAGAGACAACAATCAGCCCCAGCATTTT. Protein: CASRDNNQPQHF.

This clonotype was counted ten times or more. CDR3 nucleotide sequence: TGTGCCACCAGCAGAGATAGGGACAAAGCTAACTATGGCTACACCTTC. Amino acid sequence: CATSRDRDKANYGYTF. The V and J genes are TRBV15 and TRBJ1-2; perhaps TRBD1 as D (6 bases). The CDR3 runs to 16 residues. Looked up from germline, CDR1 is LNHNV and CDR2 is YYDKDF (reference sequence). Trimming left V 0 bases short and J 0 bases short, with 11 bases between.

There are many counts of this clonotype. V and J are TRBV11-2 and TRBJ1-5; no definite D call. Germline V gene sequence: CDR1 SGHAT, CDR2 FQNNGV. Deletions cut 0 bases from V and 0 bases from J, with 3 bases between. The CDR3 covers 14 residues. The CDR3 region has the DNA TGTGCCAGCAGCTTAGAGGGTAGCAATCAGCCCCAGCATTTT. This codes for CASSLEGSNQPQHF.

The sample holds many counts of this clonotype. This chain links TRBV30 with TRBJ2-5, with D possibly matching TRBD2 (6 bases). This CDR3 is 12 amino acids long. V lost 4 bases and J 2 bases, leaving 8 bases between the germline ends. Germline V lookup: CDR1 GTSNPN, CDR2 SVGIG (reference sequence). The CDR3 here is CAWTAGQETQYF. The CDR3 nucleotides read TGTGCCTGGACGGCGGGACAAGAGACCCAGTACTTC.

CDR3 nucleotides: TGTGCCAGCAGCTTAGCCTGGGGAGGGGGGGCAGGAGGCTACACCTTC. It yields the protein CASSLAWGGGAGGYTF. The gene calls are TRBV7-8 and TRBJ1-2; the D gene is possibly TRBD1 (6 bases). V lost 0 bases and J lost 8, with 19 bases in between. From germline, CDR1 is SGHVS and CDR2 FQNEAQ. This CDR3 contains 16 residues.

The V call is TRBV28, the J call TRBJ2-5, with 9 bases fitting TRBD1. The CDR3 covers 15 residues. The ends lost 6 bases at V and 5 bases at J; junction bases unmatched: 10. Germline loops: CDR1 MDHEN, CDR2 SYDVKM. The CDR3, as DNA: TGTGCCAGCAGCTTAGGAACAGGACAGGGGGAGACCCAGTACTTC. Translated, it gives CASSLGTGQGETQYF.

This clonotype was observed at least ten times. The rearrangement uses TRBV11-1 and TRBJ2-7; D is ambiguous. V was cut by 5 bases and J by 2 bases, with 22 bases left in between. CDR1 is SGHAT, CDR2 FQDESV, per germline (reference sequence). The CDR3 has 17 amino acids. The CDR3 DNA is TGTGCCAGCAGCATAACCCCTATTGGCGCACTTACCTACGAGCAGTACTTC. Encoded protein: CASSITPIGALTYEQYF.

The chain has TRBV28 and TRBJ1-2, with D possibly being TRBD1 (5 bases). Trimming cost V 3 bases and J 0 bases, with 17 bases left between them. The CDR3 spans 17 residues. CDR1 and CDR2 (germline): MDHEN, SYDVKM. Here the CDR3 reads CASSFAIGDAANYGYTF. In nucleotides, the CDR3 is TGTGCCAGCAGTTTTGCGATAGGGGATGCAGCTAACTATGGCTACACCTTC.

This clonotype was recorded at least ten times. The rearrangement joins TRBV10-3 to TRBJ1-1, with no clear D. V was shortened by 4 bases and J by 6 bases, with 15 bases between the two germline ends. The germline V gene encodes CDR1 ENHRY and CDR2 SYGVKD. CDR3 length: 14 amino acids. Here the CDR3 reads CAISVGGPQSEAFF. The CDR3 DNA is TGTGCCATCAGTGTTGGAGGTCCGCAGTCTGAAGCTTTCTTT.

This clonotype occurred many times. V gene TRBV6-2 or TRBV6-3 combines with J gene TRBJ2-6, with TRBD1 matching 9 bases. Trimming at V came to 5 bases and at J to 1 base, leaving 9 bases not matched to a gene. The CDR3 extends over 18 amino acids. Germline values: CDR1 MNHEY, CDR2 SVGEGT. This chain's CDR3 is CASSPFGQGRSGANVLTF. The DNA of the CDR3 is TGTGCCAGCAGTCCATTCGGACAGGGGCGGTCTGGGGCCAACGTCCTGACTTTC.

For this clonotype: Mismatch with germline at one junction end may stem from a read error. This sequence joins TRBV11-2 and TRBJ1-1; D call uncertain. The CDR3 runs to 15 residues. Germline V CDR1 and CDR2: SGHAT, FQNNGV. CDR3 coding DNA: TGTGCCAGCAGCTTAGAGCCACAGAGGAACACTGAAGCTCTCTTT. Translating gives CASSLEPQRNTEALF.

This clonotype has ten or more counts. J is TRBJ1-5 and V is TRBV19, with D perhaps matching TRBD1 (5 bases). Per germline, CDR1 LNHDA and CDR2 SQIVND (reference sequence). V lost 3 bases, J lost 3 bases, and 12 bases lay in between. The CDR3 contains 15 residues. CDR3 in DNA: TGTGCCAGTAGTATTTCTGGACAAGACAATCAGCCCCAGCATTTT. Translation: CASSISGQDNQPQHF.

This clonotype was seen at least ten times. The chain carries TRBV28 and TRBJ1-6; TRBD1 agrees at 10 bases. J gave up 10 bases and V 7 bases, and 10 bases lay outside the gene matches. The CDR3 extends over 15 amino acids. Germline V CDR1 and CDR2: MDHEN, SYDVKM. The CDR3 spells CASNRPGQGISPLHF. CDR3 in DNA: TGTGCCAGCAATAGACCGGGACAGGGGATATCACCCCTCCACTTT.

This clonotype was counted many times. V gene TRBV6-2 or TRBV6-3 combines with J gene TRBJ2-5, with 9 bases matching TRBD2. The CDR3 covers 16 residues. The germline gives CDR1 MNHEY, CDR2 SVGEGT. Trimming removed 10 bases from V and 3 bases from J; junction bases left unmatched: 15. For the CDR3, the DNA is TGTGCCACAGAGGTACTAGCGGGTGTTGGGGAAGAGACCCAGTACTTC. As protein: CATEVLAGVGEETQYF.

This clonotype was counted many times. The V and J genes are TRBV2 and TRBJ2-7, with 7 nucleotides matching TRBD1. Germline V gives CDR1 SNHLY, CDR2 FYNNEI. CDR3 size: 14 residues. Trimming removed 8 bases from V and 1 base from J; junction bases left unmatched: 8. The CDR3 DNA is TGTGCCAGCGGGAAACGGGACAGTTCCTACGAGCAGTACTTC. Its protein product is CASGKRDSSYEQYF.